Below, one TCR beta chain is given with its context. The antigen remains unidentified. One end of the junction varies from germline; a read error may be responsible. These data originate in a study of T cells in Graves' hyperthyroidism and ophthalmopathy. Study outcomes and limitations: In the blood, most expanded thyroid clonotypes above 0.001 appeared as well.

Per germline, CDR1 MGHDK and CDR2 SYGVNS. This CDR3 contains 14 residues. Ophthalmopathy patients had Clinical Activity Score at least 3, NOSPECS grade at least 4, duration under 3 months. Cells are PBMCs isolated from around 9.4 ml of fresh blood. RNA transcripts served as the template for amplifying TCR beta CDR3 regions. RT-PCR in the first round (using the HTBI primer set) targeted the TCR CDR3. TCRdb processed the multiplex PCR reads anew with MiXCR; each CDR3 protein has one entry. Of around 530,000 distinct CDR3 sequences listed, roughly 17% were seen once; the top ten hold roughly a sixth. J is TRBJ2-7 and V is TRBV25-1; D remains unclear. What was sequenced was blood. The sequence was obtained from a woman aged 18-35 years with Graves' ophthalmopathy. The CDR3 reads CASSPWLEIHERYF. The CDR3, as DNA: TGTGCCAGCAGTCCTTGGCTAGAAATCCACGAGCGGTACTTC.